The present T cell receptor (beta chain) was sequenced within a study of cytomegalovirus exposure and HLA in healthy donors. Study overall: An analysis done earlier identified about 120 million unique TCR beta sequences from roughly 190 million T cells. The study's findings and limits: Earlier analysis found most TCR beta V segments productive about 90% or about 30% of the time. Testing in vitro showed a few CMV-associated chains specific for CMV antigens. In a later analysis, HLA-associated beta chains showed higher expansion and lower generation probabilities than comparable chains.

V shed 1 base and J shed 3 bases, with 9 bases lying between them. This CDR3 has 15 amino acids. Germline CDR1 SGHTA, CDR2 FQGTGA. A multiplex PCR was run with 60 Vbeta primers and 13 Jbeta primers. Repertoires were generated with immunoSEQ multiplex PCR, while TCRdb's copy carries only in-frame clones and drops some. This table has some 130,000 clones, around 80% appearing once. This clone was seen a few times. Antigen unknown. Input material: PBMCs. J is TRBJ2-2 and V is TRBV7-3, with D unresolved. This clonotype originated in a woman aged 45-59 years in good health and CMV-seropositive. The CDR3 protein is CASSLNPSDTGELFF. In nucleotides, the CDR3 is TGTGCCAGCAGCTTAAACCCCTCGGACACCGGGGAGCTGTTTTTT.